The 18 T cell receptor beta chains presented below share a single source sample, sequenced in a study of blood T cell repertoires in COVID-19. The repertoire was sequenced with immunoSEQ multiplex PCR; TCRdb's copy has only in-frame clones and lacks some. The sample has about 260,000 clones; approximately 79% are singletons. Input material: PBMCs or T cells enriched from blood (not recorded which). The receptor source for this set is a man younger than 45 with acute COVID-19.

This chain uses TRBV18 with TRBJ1-3; 10 bases are shared with TRBD1. CDR3 length: 15 residues. The germline V gene encodes CDR1 KGHSH and CDR2 LQKENI. V shed 2 bases, J shed 7 bases, and the junction held 5 bases outside the gene matches. CDR3 DNA sequence: TGTGCCAGCTCACCAACCGGGACAGGGGCTAACACCATATATTTT. This codes for CASSPTGTGANTIYF.

The chain combines TRBV25-1 with TRBJ2-4; 10 bases are a match to TRBD2. Germline V gene data show CDR1 as MGHDK and CDR2 as SYGVNS. V trimming: 6 bases; J trimming: 0 bases; junction bases outside the gene matches: 8. The CDR3 contains 17 residues. CDR3 amino acids: CASSQDTSGKAKNIQYF. The CDR3, as DNA: TGTGCCAGCAGCCAAGATACTAGCGGGAAAGCCAAAAACATTCAGTACTTC.

This clone was seen ten or more times. Mismatch with germline at one junction end may stem from a read error. The chain joins TRBV5-1 to TRBJ1-6; TRBD1 matches 7 bases. Germline V gives CDR1 SGHRS, CDR2 YFSETQ. The CDR3 contains 16 residues. The CDR3 nucleotides are TGTGCCAGCAGCTTGACAGGGAGCTCCTATAATTCACCCCTCCACTTT. Translation gives CASSLTGSSYNSPLHF.

In its sample, this clone was seen once. The chain uses TRBV5-1 and TRBJ2-5, with 10 positions matching TRBD2. This CDR3 is 17 amino acids long. V lost 4 bases, J lost 5 bases, and 14 bases stayed unmatched. Germline values: CDR1 SGHRS, CDR2 YFSETQ. CDR3 coding DNA: TGCGCCAGCAGCCTAGGGACTAGCGCCAGGGGGGAGGAGACCCAGTACTTC. Translated, it gives CASSLGTSARGEETQYF.

This chain links TRBV7-8 with TRBJ1-1; no clear D. Trimming left V 5 bases short and J 2 bases short, with 9 bases between. Germline CDR1 and CDR2: SGHVS and FQNEAQ. The CDR3 contains 13 residues. The CDR3 DNA is TGTGCCAGCAGCAGAGGGTACAACACTGAAGCTTTCTTT. Translating it yields CASSRGYNTEAFF.

CDR3: CASSQVGTSGAGELFF. The CDR3 nucleotides read TGTGCCAGCAGCCAAGTGGGGACTAGCGGGGCCGGGGAGCTGTTTTTT. This rearrangement joins TRBV4-2 to TRBJ2-2; 13 positions match TRBD2. V was clipped by 1 base and J by 6 bases; unmatched bases: 2. CDR1 is LGHNA and CDR2 is YNFKEQ in the germline V gene. The CDR3 sequence is 16 residues long.

The CDR3 loop reads CASSMRAPLAATKNIQYF. DNA of the CDR3: TGTGCCAGTAGTATGAGAGCCCCCCTAGCGGCAACCAAAAACATTCAGTACTTC. The chain carries TRBV19 and TRBJ2-4; 7 bases align to TRBD2. CDR1 is LNHDA and CDR2 is SQIVND in the germline V gene (reference sequence). This CDR3 contains 18 residues. Trimming cost V 3 bases and J 2 bases; bases outside gene matches: 13. Together with reference TRBV19 and TRBJ2-4, the CDR3 gives the full variable domain: DGGITQSPKYLFRKEGQNVTLSCEQNLNHDAMYWYRQDPGQGLRLIYYSQIVNDFQKGDIAEGYSVSREKKESFPLTVTSAQKNPTAFYLCASSMRAPLAATKNIQYFGAGTRLSVL.

The chain is built from TRBV5-4 and TRBJ2-7; TRBD1 aligns across 8 bases. V dropped 4 bases and J dropped 3; count of bases not matched to a gene: 15. Per the germline V gene, CDR1 is SGHNT and CDR2 is YYREEE (reference sequence). The CDR3 is made up of 17 amino acids. The CDR3 DNA reads TGTGCCAGCAGCAGAAGCGACAGGGGCCTTACCTACTACGAGCAGTACGTC. This gives the protein CASSRSDRGLTYYEQYV.

This chain links TRBV10-1 with TRBJ1-6; D call uncertain. CDR1 is WNHNN, CDR2 SYGVQD, per germline (reference sequence). CDR3 length equals 13 residues. Trimming cost V 3 bases and J 10 bases, with 10 bases left between them. CDR3 in DNA: TGCGCCAGCAGTGATTTTGAGGGCTCACCCCTCCACTTT. Amino acids: CASSDFEGSPLHF.

The rearrangement uses TRBV19 and TRBJ1-1; TRBD1 is a possible D gene (5 bases). Germline CDR1 and CDR2: LNHDA and SQIVND (reference sequence). V was shortened by 7 bases and J by 6 bases, with 12 bases between the two germline ends. The CDR3 extends over 12 amino acids. The CDR3 loop is CASNSGYPEAFF. The CDR3 DNA reads TGTGCCAGTAACTCAGGGTACCCTGAAGCTTTCTTT. Complete variable domain (other parts from reference TRBV19 and TRBJ1-1): DGGITQSPKYLFRKEGQNVTLSCEQNLNHDAMYWYRQDPGQGLRLIYYSQIVNDFQKGDIAEGYSVSREKKESFPLTVTSAQKNPTAFYLCASNSGYPEAFFGQGTRLTVV.

The rearrangement links TRBV6-5 to TRBJ1-5; tentatively, D is TRBD1 (5 bases). CDR3 length: 15 amino acids. Deletions cut 5 bases from V and 3 bases from J, with 14 bases between. Germline V gene lookup returns CDR1 MNHEY and CDR2 SVGAGI. DNA for the CDR3: TGTGCCAGCAGTACCGTACGGGGGAACAATCAGCCCCAGCATTTT. Its protein is CASSTVRGNNQPQHF.

The chain couples TRBV19 to TRBJ1-1; TRBD1 is a possible D gene (6 bases). Germline CDR1 and CDR2: LNHDA and SQIVND (reference sequence). V lost 5 bases, J lost 2 bases, and 15 bases lay in between. The CDR3 extends over 15 amino acids. DNA of the CDR3: TGTGCCAGTAGTTGGGGGCTTAGGGACAACACTGAAGCTTTCTTT. This encodes CASSWGLRDNTEAFF.

The rearrangement joins TRBV18 to TRBJ1-6; TRBD1 might be the D (5 bases). The CDR3 runs to 17 residues. Deletions cut 1 base from V and 6 bases from J, with 16 bases between. Looked up from germline, CDR1 is KGHSH and CDR2 is LQKENI. Written as DNA, the CDR3 is TGTGCCAGCTCACCACTGGCAGGGCCCCTTGGTAATTCACCCCTCCACTTT. Protein sequence: CASSPLAGPLGNSPLHF.

The rearrangement links TRBV7-9 to TRBJ2-7; TRBD2 might be the D (5 bases). The CDR3 covers 13 residues. V gave up 7 bases and J gave up 7 bases, with 17 bases separating them. The germline V gene encodes CDR1 SEHNR and CDR2 FQNEAQ (reference sequence). In DNA, the CDR3 is TGTGCCAGCAACCCAGCGGCCCCTGGGGAGCAGTACGTC. It yields the protein CASNPAAPGEQYV.

The rearrangement joins TRBV5-1 to TRBJ1-3, with 9 bases matching TRBD1. The trim removed 4 bases at V and 0 bases at J, leaving 8 bases unmatched. This CDR3 has 17 amino acids. Germline CDR1 reads SGHRS; CDR2 reads YFSETQ. The CDR3 region has the DNA TGCGCCAGCAGCAGGGGGGGACAGGGTCGCTCTGGAAACACCATATATTTT. Its protein is CASSRGGQGRSGNTIYF.

The V and J genes are TRBV18 and TRBJ1-2, with D perhaps TRBD1 (6 bases). Trimming took 2 bases from V and 10 from J, leaving 23 bases between them. Germline CDR1 KGHSH, CDR2 LQKENI. This CDR3 is 16 amino acids long. This chain's CDR3 is CASSPKGRQDTLHYTF. CDR3 nucleotide sequence: TGTGCCAGCTCACCAAAAGGAAGACAGGACACTCTCCACTACACCTTC.

The chain uses TRBV27 and TRBJ1-1; 10 bases line up with TRBD1. The CDR3 runs 15 residues. Germline assignment: CDR1 MNHEY and CDR2 SMNVEV (reference sequence). V trimming: 2 bases; J trimming: 8 bases; junction bases outside the gene matches: 8. For the CDR3, the DNA is TGTGCCAGCAGTTTAGGGACAGGGGAGGTTTCGGAAGCTTTCTTT. Its translation is CASSLGTGEVSEAFF.

The chain recombines TRBV19 with TRBJ1-1, with D unclear. Between the trimmed V and J ends, which lost 4 bases and 4 bases, there was a span of 10 bases. This CDR3 region has 13 residues. The germline V gene has CDR1 LNHDA and CDR2 SQIVND (reference sequence). CDR3 region: CASSNGKATEAFF. For the CDR3, the DNA is TGTGCCAGTAGTAACGGGAAGGCCACTGAAGCTTTCTTT.